The rows below give T cell receptor beta chains drawn from one sample of a study of blood T cells in healthy people across ages. From the 5' RACE reads, TCRdb called clonotypes with MiXCR, one entry per CDR3 protein. The table shows about 400,000 distinct CDR3 sequences, with 52% occurring only once. Material: blood. The receptors derive from a man in his 60s in good health. Both conserved end residues are part of each CDR3. D genes are given only for firm matches. Not all rows give a size; the values are once, few, many and, for expanded clones, a class.

d_call clone_size j_call v_call cdr3_nt cdr3_aa
NA NA TRBJ2-3 TRBV20-1 TGCAGTGTTTTAAGGGCAGGATCCACAGATACGCAGTATTTT CSVLRAGSTDTQYF
NA NA TRBJ2-7 TRBV6-2/TRBV6-3 TGTGCCAGCAGCAGAGGGGGGACGATCTACGAGCAGTACTTC CASSRGGTIYEQYF
NA few TRBJ2-5 TRBV20-1 TGCAGTGCTGGGGCGAACCAAGAGACCCAGTACTTC CSAGANQETQYF
TRBD1 once TRBJ2-2 TRBV29-1 TGCAGCGTTGAACCGACAGGGCACTCGGAGCTGTTTTTT CSVEPTGHSELFF
TRBD2 NA TRBJ2-1 TRBV7-2 TGTGCCAGCAGCCCCTCAAGGGGAGGGAGTAATGAGCAGTTCTTC CASSPSRGGSNEQFF
NA NA TRBJ2-3 TRBV14 TGTGCCAGCAGCCGCGGGACTCTCACAGATACGCAGTATTTT CASSRGTLTDTQYF
NA few TRBJ2-7 TRBV7-2 TGTGCCAGCAACCGAGGGGCCTACGAGCAGTACTTC CASNRGAYEQYF
NA NA TRBJ2-3 TRBV25-1 TGTGCCAGCAGTAGAGGGGACAGCACAGATACGCAGTATTTT CASSRGDSTDTQYF
NA NA TRBJ1-5 TRBV28 TGTGCCAGCAGGCCAGGGAATTACAATCAGCCCCAGCATTTT CASRPGNYNQPQHF
NA NA TRBJ2-7 TRBV4-1 TGCGCCAGCAGCCAACCAGGGGTGAACGAGCAGTACTTC CASSQPGVNEQYF
TRBD2 many TRBJ2-5 TRBV27 TGTGCCAGCAGTTTATCTGGGACTAGCGGAGCGGATCAGTACTTC CASSLSGTSGADQYF
NA NA TRBJ1-2 TRBV10-3 TGTGCCATCAGTCAGGGAGATAGCTACACCTTC CAISQGDSYTF
NA many TRBJ1-6 TRBV2 TGTGCCAGCTCCCTCCGGGGGGTCGGTAATTCACCCCTCCACTTT CASSLRGVGNSPLHF
NA once TRBJ1-5 TRBV20-1 TGCAGTGTACGAGGTTTGGGGGATCAGCCCCAGCATTTT CSVRGLGDQPQHF
NA NA TRBJ2-7 TRBV24-1 TGTGCCACCAGTGAGCGGGACCCTTCCTACGAGCAGTACTTC CATSERDPSYEQYF
TRBD1 NA TRBJ2-1 TRBV5-5 TGTGCCAGCAGCCGGACCGGGACAGGGTTCGATGAGCAGTTCTTC CASSRTGTGFDEQFF
NA few TRBJ2-6 TRBV7-2 TGTGCCAGCAGCCCTAGGGGTAGGGGTGGGGCCAACGTCCTGACTTTC CASSPRGRGGANVLTF
NA once TRBJ2-4 TRBV27 TGTGCCAGCAGTTTTTTGAGACCTCCCAAAAACAGTCAGTACTTC CASSFLRPPKNSQYF
NA NA TRBJ2-3 TRBV11-2 TGTGCCAGCAGCCCGAACGTGGGCGGGATCTTGTCGGATACGCAGTATTTT CASSPNVGGILSDTQYF
TRBD1 NA TRBJ2-3 TRBV4-2 TGTGCCAGCAGCCAAGGGGCGGGACAGGGCACAGATACGCAGTATTTT CASSQGAGQGTDTQYF
TRBD1 few TRBJ2-3 TRBV20-1 TGCAGTGCCCCGGGACAGGGGGCCTCGGATACGCAGTATTTT CSAPGQGASDTQYF
TRBD2 NA TRBJ2-3 TRBV20-1 TGCAGTGCAACGCCGGTGGGGTTAGCGGGAGGGCTTAACACAGATACGCAGTATTTT CSATPVGLAGGLNTDTQYF
NA few TRBJ2-3 TRBV11-2 TGTGCCAGCAGCCCAAAGGTGCAGGATGTATCGGATACGCAGTATTTT CASSPKVQDVSDTQYF
NA NA TRBJ2-5 TRBV11-2 TGTGCCAGCAGCTTAGAACCGGGGATGGGGACCCAGTACTTC CASSLEPGMGTQYF
NA NA TRBJ2-5 TRBV7-9 TGTGCCAGCAGCTTAGTCGCAGGGACCGAGACCCAGTACTTC CASSLVAGTETQYF
TRBD2 NA TRBJ2-5 TRBV7-2 TGTGCCAGCGGCCCAACGACCGCGGGGGAGCAGTACTTC CASGPTTAGEQYF
TRBD1 NA TRBJ2-7 TRBV5-8 TGTGCCAGCAGCCATAGGGACAGGGACTCGATCGAGCAGTACTTC CASSHRDRDSIEQYF
TRBD2 few TRBJ2-7 TRBV9 TGTGCCAGCAGCGTAGGCTCATCGGGGGGGTATAACGAGCAGTACTTC CASSVGSSGGYNEQYF
TRBD1 many TRBJ2-7 TRBV5-1 TGCGCCAGCACGCTCTCCGGGACAGGGAGCTCCTACGAGCAGTACTTC CASTLSGTGSSYEQYF
NA few TRBJ2-1 TRBV20-1 TGCAGTGCTCTGCTACTGGGACCGTGGGGCAATGAGCAGTTCTTC CSALLLGPWGNEQFF
TRBD2 NA TRBJ2-1 TRBV14 TGTGCCAGCAGCCAAAGACTAGCGGGAGGTGAGCAGTTCTTC CASSQRLAGGEQFF
NA NA TRBJ1-1 TRBV6-2/TRBV6-3 TGTGCCAGCGGGGAGCCTGGTCTCGCTGAAGCTTTCTTT CASGEPGLAEAFF
NA NA TRBJ1-2 TRBV9 TGTGCCAGCAGCGTAGGGGGGATCTCTACAAAGGGCTACACCTTC CASSVGGISTKGYTF
TRBD2 NA TRBJ2-1 TRBV7-6 TGTGCCAGCAGCTCTAGGGAGGGTGGTTACGAGCAGTTCTTC CASSSREGGYEQFF
TRBD1 NA TRBJ2-7 TRBV7-2 TGTGCCAGCAGCCCAGACAGGGGGTTCAACGAGCAGTACTTC CASSPDRGFNEQYF
TRBD1 NA TRBJ1-2 TRBV19 TGTGCCAGTACCTTGACAGGGAATAACTATGGCTACACCTTC CASTLTGNNYGYTF
NA NA TRBJ2-5 TRBV28 TGTGCCAGCAGGGGGCAAGGGAAGACCCAGTACTTC CASRGQGKTQYF
TRBD1 NA TRBJ2-1 TRBV7-2 TGTGCCAGCAGCCAGAACCGGGACAGGTACTCCTACAATGAGCAGTTCTTC CASSQNRDRYSYNEQFF
TRBD1 few TRBJ2-1 TRBV7-2 TGTGCCAGCAGCTTAGCTGGACAGGCTGGCTATGAGCAGTTCTTC CASSLAGQAGYEQFF
TRBD2 NA TRBJ2-7 TRBV7-2 TGTGCCAGCAGCTTAGATACGGGGGGAACCTACGAGCAGTACTTC CASSLDTGGTYEQYF
TRBD1 NA TRBJ2-7 TRBV9 TGTGCCAGCAGCGAGACGGGACAGCCCCACGAGCAGTACTTC CASSETGQPHEQYF
NA many TRBJ1-2 TRBV20-1 TGCAGTGCACCGGACAGAAACTATGGCTACACCTTC CSAPDRNYGYTF
TRBD2 NA TRBJ2-3 TRBV20-1 TGCAGTGCTATAGCGGGGGGGCTGACAGATACGCAGTATTTT CSAIAGGLTDTQYF
NA NA TRBJ2-5 TRBV20-1 TGCAGTGTCCGGGAAGGGGCCCGAGAGACCCAGTACTTC CSVREGARETQYF
TRBD2 NA TRBJ2-3 TRBV7-2 TGTGCCTGCAGCTTAGGATCTAGCGGGGGGACAGATACGCAGTATTTT CACSLGSSGGTDTQYF
NA NA TRBJ2-5 TRBV11-2 TGTGCCAGCAGCTTAGATCTGGGCTGGGCGTACTTC CASSLDLGWAYF
NA NA TRBJ2-7 TRBV6-6 TGTGCCAGCAGTTACTGGGCAGGGTGGTCCGAGCAGTACTTC CASSYWAGWSEQYF
NA NA TRBJ2-4 TRBV27 TGTGCCAGCAGTCCAAGACCAGCTCCCGGGGGAGAGCAGTACTTC CASSPRPAPGGEQYF
NA few TRBJ2-1 TRBV27 TGTGCCAGCAGTTTACGGCTACTAGTCGACAATGAGCAGTTCTTC CASSLRLLVDNEQFF
TRBD1 NA TRBJ2-7 TRBV28 TGTGCCAGCAGTGTCGGGGGACAGGCCTACGAGCAGTACTTC CASSVGGQAYEQYF
NA NA TRBJ2-7 TRBV6-5 TGTGCCAGCAGTTACTCGGGGATTCCCTCCTACGAGCAGTACTTC CASSYSGIPSYEQYF
NA NA TRBJ2-1 TRBV9 TGTGCCAGCACCAAGACCTCAGGCCAGTACAATGAGCAGTTCTTC CASTKTSGQYNEQFF
NA NA TRBJ2-7 TRBV12-3/TRBV12-4 TGTGCCAGAAAAGGGCAGGCAAGCTCCTACGAGCAGTACTTC CARKGQASSYEQYF
NA few TRBJ1-2 TRBV20-1 TGCAGTGCTGCTCGGCCGAACTATGGCTACACCTTC CSAARPNYGYTF
NA many TRBJ2-5 TRBV6-1 TGTGCCAGCACCCAGGGGAGTAGGGTCGGGCAAGAGACCCAGTACTTC CASTQGSRVGQETQYF